The 25 T cell receptor beta chains below come from one sample, sequenced in a study of pediatric ulcerative colitis. Data came from immunoSEQ multiplex PCR; TCRdb stores just in-frame clones and leaves some out. In the table there are 44,000 or so clones, around 78% of which are singletons. The rectum was sampled with one to two pinch biopsies at colonoscopy. The source material was gut tissue. All receptors derive from a girl between 10 and 17 years old with moderate ulcerative colitis.

This clone was seen a handful of times. The rearrangement uses TRBV5-6 and TRBJ2-7; a weak D match, TRBD1 (6 bases). The CDR3 is 13 residues long. Trimming took 6 bases from V and 12 from J, leaving 22 bases between them. Germline V gives CDR1 SGHDT, CDR2 YYEEEE. Here the CDR3 reads CASTQDRMGAPYF. CDR3 coding DNA: TGTGCCAGCACTCAGGACCGAATGGGGGCCCCGTACTTC.

This clone occurred a few times. This chain joins TRBV10-1 and TRBJ1-5, with TRBD1 matching 9 bases. V lost 8 bases and J lost 0; bases outside the gene matches: 20. The CDR3 totals 20 residues. Germline V gene lookup returns CDR1 WNHNN and CDR2 SYGVQD (reference sequence). CDR3 DNA sequence: TGCGCCAGCCAGTTAGATTCCCGGGACAGGGAACCTTATAGCAATCAGCCCCAGCATTTT. Translation gives CASQLDSRDREPYSNQPQHF.

CDR3 residues: CSVGQVGTEAFF. CDR3 DNA: TGCAGCGTGGGACAGGTGGGGACTGAAGCTTTCTTT. The rearrangement uses TRBV29-1 and TRBJ1-1, with 8 bases lining up with TRBD1. The CDR3 covers 12 residues. V trimming: 6 bases; J trimming: 5 bases; junction bases outside the gene matches: 5. The germline gives CDR1 SQVTM, CDR2 ANQGSEA.

The rearrangement uses TRBV28 and TRBJ1-2; 8 bases are shared with TRBD1. Germline V lookup: CDR1 MDHEN, CDR2 SYDVKM. V dropped 4 bases and J dropped 2; count of bases not matched to a gene: 6. The CDR3 is made up of 15 amino acids. The CDR3: CASSSPGQGNYGYTF. The CDR3 DNA follows: TGTGCCAGCAGTTCCCCTGGACAGGGAAACTATGGCTACACCTTC.

The gene calls are TRBV5-4 and TRBJ1-5, with unresolved D. Germline CDR1 is SGHNT and CDR2 is YYREEE (reference sequence). The length of the CDR3 is 16 residues. V gave up 4 bases and J gave up 4 bases, with 18 bases separating them. CDR3 sequence (DNA): TGTGCCAGCAGCCCCGTTTTGGGGAGCGGGAATCAGCCCCAGCATTTT. It codes for CASSPVLGSGNQPQHF. Variable domain in full (rest from reference TRBV5-4 and TRBJ1-5): ETGVTQSPTHLIKTRGQQVTLRCSSQSGHNTVSWYQQALGQGPQFIFQYYREEENGRGNFPPRFSGLQFPNYSSELNVNALELDDSALYLCASSPVLGSGNQPQHFGDGTRLSIL.

The CDR3 reads CASSQGPTEAFF. Written as DNA, the CDR3 is TGTGCCAGCAGCCAGGGACCTACTGAAGCTTTCTTT. This chain connects TRBV6-5 to TRBJ1-1; perhaps TRBD1 as D (5 bases). The germline V gene has CDR1 MNHEY and CDR2 SVGAGI. V was cut by 6 bases and J by 5 bases, with 10 bases left in between. The CDR3 totals 12 residues.

This chain links TRBV2 with TRBJ2-5, with no clear D. Germline V gene data show CDR1 as SNHLY and CDR2 as FYNNEI. The CDR3 is made up of 11 amino acids. V was pared by 3 bases and J by 11 bases, with 10 bases between. CDR3 DNA: TGTGCCAGCAGTGAGGTTAGATTGCAGTACTTC. Its translation is CASSEVRLQYF.

This chain links TRBV7-6 with TRBJ1-1, with D possibly matching TRBD1 (5 bases). CDR3 length: 15 amino acids. Trimming left V 5 bases short and J 3 bases short, with 16 bases between. Germline V lookup: CDR1 SGHVS, CDR2 FNYEAQ. DNA of the CDR3: TGTGCCAGCAGCCAAAAAGCAGGGCTTGACACTGAAGCTTTCTTT. Translation: CASSQKAGLDTEAFF. Full variable domain (outside the CDR3, taken from reference TRBV7-6 and TRBJ1-1): GAGVSQSPRYKVTKRGQDVALRCDPISGHVSLYWYRQALGQGPEFLTYFNYEAQQDKSGLPNDRFSAERPEGSISTLTIQRTEQRDSAMYRCASSQKAGLDTEAFFGQGTRLTVV.

This chain joins TRBV2 and TRBJ1-2; weak D call: TRBD1 (5 bases). CDR3 length: 14 amino acids. With 6 bases removed from V and 0 bases from J, the gap between germline ends came to 11 bases. Germline CDR1 SNHLY, CDR2 FYNNEI. Here the CDR3 reads CASSRDGPNYGYTF. CDR3 nucleotides: TGTGCCAGCAGCCGGGACGGTCCTAACTATGGCTACACCTTC.

The chain joins TRBV29-1 to TRBJ1-1, with a possible D match to TRBD1 (5 bases). Trimming removed 2 bases from V and 3 bases from J, with 13 bases in between. Germline V gene sequence: CDR1 SQVTM, CDR2 ANQGSEA. This CDR3 is built from 14 residues. The CDR3 sequence: CSVERQGADTEAFF. The CDR3 nucleotides read TGCAGCGTTGAAAGGCAGGGAGCAGACACTGAAGCTTTCTTT.

This clone has more than one count but fewer than ten. This rearrangement joins TRBV5-4 to TRBJ2-2; possible D gene TRBD1, 6 bases. V lost 1 base to trimming and J lost 1 base, with 11 bases between them. The CDR3 sequence is 16 residues long. Germline CDR1 reads SGHNT; CDR2 reads YYREEE (reference sequence). The CDR3 sequence: CASSLYPDRNTGELFF. CDR3 nucleotide sequence: TGTGCCAGCAGCTTGTACCCGGACAGGAACACCGGGGAGCTGTTTTTT.

The V and J genes are TRBV9 and TRBJ1-1, with 7 bases that match TRBD1. CDR1 and CDR2 (germline): SGDLS, YYNGEE. The CDR3 totals 16 residues. The ends lost 0 bases at V and 6 bases at J; junction bases unmatched: 11. CDR3 bases: TGTGCCAGCAGCGTAGTGATGAACAGGGGCGGCGCTGAAGCTTTCTTT. The encoded protein is CASSVVMNRGGAEAFF.

This chain joins TRBV5-6 and TRBJ1-3; D uncertain. The germline V gene encodes CDR1 SGHDT and CDR2 YYEEEE. The V end was cut by 0 bases, the J end by 1 base, with 11 bases between. The CDR3 has 16 residues. The CDR3 DNA sequence: TGTGCCAGCAGCTTGGTCGGCCGAAGGTCTGGAAACACCATATATTTT. Translation: CASSLVGRRSGNTIYF.

The V and J genes are TRBV19 and TRBJ2-7; 7 bases agree with TRBD2. Germline V gives CDR1 LNHDA, CDR2 SQIVND (reference sequence). Trimming removed 3 bases from V and 2 bases from J; junction bases left unmatched: 4. This CDR3 contains 14 residues. The CDR3 is CASSISREAYEQYF. For the CDR3, the DNA is TGTGCCAGTAGTATCTCCCGGGAGGCCTACGAGCAGTACTTC.

The J gene is TRBJ2-7, the V gene TRBV4-3, with TRBD1 matching over 9 bases. Germline V gene lookup returns CDR1 LGHNA and CDR2 YSLEER. The CDR3 covers 15 residues. The ends lost 0 bases at V and 2 bases at J; junction bases unmatched: 2. CDR3 amino acids: CASSQETGGPYEQYF. The CDR3 coding sequence is TGCGCCAGCAGCCAAGAGACAGGGGGTCCCTACGAGCAGTACTTC.

This chain joins TRBV4-3 and TRBJ1-5, with 7 bases matching TRBD1. The CDR3 has 18 residues. Germline CDR1 and CDR2: LGHNA and YSLEER. The ends lost 1 base at V and 4 bases at J; junction bases unmatched: 13. CDR3 sequence (DNA): TGCGCCAGCAGCCAAGGACTGAATTCCGGGACAGCTAATCAGCCCCAGCATTTT. Amino acid sequence: CASSQGLNSGTANQPQHF.

The rearrangement uses TRBV11-2 and TRBJ1-2; no firm D call. The V and J ends lost 1 base and 4 bases respectively, with 7 bases between them. The length of the CDR3 is 13 residues. Per germline, CDR1 SGHAT and CDR2 FQNNGV. CDR3 in DNA: TGTGCCAGCAGCTTAGCCGACCTCTATGGCTACACCTTC. Translating it yields CASSLADLYGYTF.

This sequence joins TRBV5-8 and TRBJ2-1, with D maybe TRBD1 (5 bases). Trimming removed 2 bases at V and 4 bases at J, with 13 bases between. This CDR3 comprises 15 residues. In germline, CDR1 is SGHTS, CDR2 YDEGEE. CDR3 region: CASSLNLDSYNEQFF. CDR3 in DNA: TGTGCCAGCAGCTTAAATCTAGACAGTTACAATGAGCAGTTCTTC.

The chain combines TRBV30 with TRBJ2-2; D call uncertain. Germline values: CDR1 GTSNPN, CDR2 SVGIG (reference sequence). Trimming took off 3 bases at V and 3 bases at J, with 11 bases between the two ends. CDR3 size: 14 residues. Here the CDR3 reads CAWSPPTDTGELFF. The CDR3 DNA follows: TGTGCCTGGAGCCCCCCAACCGACACCGGGGAGCTGTTTTTT.

The chain couples TRBV6-6 to TRBJ2-7, with D unclear. Germline V gene sequence: CDR1 MNHNY, CDR2 SVGAGI (reference sequence). CDR3 length: 14 amino acids. Trimming took off 0 bases at V and 2 bases at J, with 8 bases between the two ends. DNA for the CDR3: TGTGCCAGCAGTTACTCGTACGAAACCTACGAGCAGTACTTC. Translation: CASSYSYETYEQYF.

This clone was seen once. The chain is built from TRBV6-1 and TRBJ2-3; D perhaps matches TRBD2 (6 bases). The CDR3 covers 15 residues. V lost 7 bases and J 1 base, leaving 15 bases between the germline ends. Germline V CDR1 and CDR2: MNHNS, SASEGT. Here the CDR3 reads CASTIGASGTDTQYF. The DNA for the CDR3 is TGTGCCAGCACCATAGGCGCTAGCGGCACAGATACGCAGTATTTT.

The rearrangement uses TRBV30 and TRBJ1-2; D call uncertain. V was trimmed by 1 base and J by 4 bases, leaving 7 bases between them. The CDR3 covers 12 residues. Germline V gene sequence: CDR1 GTSNPN, CDR2 SVGIG (reference sequence). The CDR3 here is CAWSAEGYGYTF. The CDR3 region has the DNA TGTGCCTGGAGTGCCGAGGGCTATGGCTACACCTTC.

The chain carries TRBV6-1 and TRBJ2-3; 10 nucleotides agree with TRBD2. V trimming: 3 bases; J trimming: 6 bases; junction bases outside the gene matches: 9. This CDR3 contains 16 residues. CDR1 MNHNS and CDR2 SASEGT come from the germline V gene. The DNA for the CDR3 is TGTGCCAGCAGTGATCGCCTAGCGGGGGTCGGGGATACGCAGTATTTT. Its translation: CASSDRLAGVGDTQYF.

The chain recombines TRBV11-2 with TRBJ2-1; D unresolved. CDR1 SGHAT and CDR2 FQNNGV come from the germline V gene. CDR3 length: 16 amino acids. V lost 5 bases and J 3 bases, leaving 17 bases between the germline ends. The CDR3 is CASSLSLKGYYNEQFF. Here the CDR3 DNA reads TGTGCCAGCAGCCTTAGCCTTAAGGGATACTACAATGAGCAGTTCTTC. The full variable domain, its missing parts supplied by reference TRBV11-2 and TRBJ2-1, is EAGVAQSPRYKIIEKRQSVAFWCNPISGHATLYWYQQILGQGPKLLIQFQNNGVVDDSQLPKDRFSAERLKGVDSTLKIQPAKLEDSAVYLCASSLSLKGYYNEQFFGPGTRLTVL.

The chain recombines TRBV13 with TRBJ1-1; 7 bases fit TRBD1. With V trimmed by 4 bases and J by 4 bases, 9 bases remained unmatched. Germline-derived CDR1 and CDR2 are PRHDT and FYEKMQ (reference sequence). CDR3 length equals 15 residues. The CDR3 DNA reads as TGTGCCAGCAGCTCCCCCCTTACAGGGGTCACTGAAGCTTTCTTT. Its translation: CASSSPLTGVTEAFF.